Listed below are T cell receptor beta chains from one sample, sequenced in a study of cytomegalovirus exposure and HLA in healthy donors. Sequencing was performed with immunoSEQ multiplex PCR; in TCRdb, only in-frame clones are kept and a portion is missing. Here the sample table reports approximately 51,000 clones. Sequencing input: PBMCs. Receptor source: a man aged 40-50 years in good health and CMV-seropositive. CDR3s include the opening cysteine and the closing phenylalanine or tryptophan. The D gene is left open where the match is weak.

TRBJ2-3	TRBV7-8	-	TGTGCCAGCACCGTGAGGGGGAGGGCAGATACGCAGTATTTT	CASTVRGRADTQYF
TRBJ1-6	TRBV7-2	TRBD1	TGTGCCACCCAAGGGACAGGGAATTCACCCCTCCACTTT	CATQGTGNSPLHF
TRBJ1-5	TRBV28	-	TGTGCCAGCTGGATCGGGAGAAGTGGCAATCAGCCCCAGCATTTT	CASWIGRSGNQPQHF
TRBJ2-4	TRBV2	-	TGTGCCAGCAGTGTTGGAGGGAGTGCAGTCCTAGCCAAAAACATTCAGTACTTC	CASSVGGSAVLAKNIQYF
TRBJ2-5	TRBV2	TRBD2	TGTGCCAGCAGTGCCAGCGGGGGGCGAAAAGAGACCCAGTACTTC	CASSASGGRKETQYF
TRBJ1-5	TRBV4-1	-	TGCGCCAGCAGTCCGGGGCTCGGGAGTTGGTTCCAGCATTTT	CASSPGLGSWFQHF
TRBJ2-2	TRBV5-1	TRBD1	TGCGCCAGCAGCTTAAGGACAGGGGGGACCGGGGAGCTGTTTTTT	CASSLRTGGTGELFF
TRBJ2-2	TRBV6-1	TRBD1	TGTGCCAGCCAGACAGGGGCCGGGGAGCTGTTTTTT	CASQTGAGELFF
TRBJ2-5	TRBV5-1	-	TGCGCCAGCAGCTTGGGACAGACCCAAGAGACCCAGTACTTC	CASSLGQTQETQYF
TRBJ2-2	TRBV18	-	TGTGCCAGCTCACCACCAGGGGAGGTCGGGGAGCTGTTTTTT	CASSPPGEVGELFF
TRBJ2-6	TRBV6-4	-	TGTGCCAGCAGTGACTCTCGGGCTGGGGCCAACGTCCTGACTTTC	CASSDSRAGANVLTF
TRBJ2-1	TRBV7-3	TRBD2	TGTGCCAGCAGCTATAGCGGGGGGAACAATGAGCAGTTCTTC	CASSYSGGNNEQFF
TRBJ2-7	TRBV7-6	TRBD1	TGTGCCAGCAGCTTAGAGGGACAGCCCTCCTACGAGCAGTACTTC	CASSLEGQPSYEQYF
TRBJ2-1	TRBV30	-	TGTGCCTGGAGTGTACAGGACCCTAATGAGCAGTTCTTC	CAWSVQDPNEQFF
TRBJ2-3	TRBV6-6	-	TGTGCCAGCAGTCTAGGAGGGTTGGCGGATACGCAGTATTTT	CASSLGGLADTQYF
TRBJ2-7	TRBV5-4	-	TGTGCCAGCAGCTTTCGGGGCTCCTACGAGCAGTACTTC	CASSFRGSYEQYF
TRBJ2-1	TRBV30	TRBD2	TGTGCCTGGTCCCAACCTAGCGGGAGTCGGAGCAATGAGCAGTTCTTC	CAWSQPSGSRSNEQFF
TRBJ2-7	TRBV7-2	TRBD1	TGTGCCAGCAGCCTTTGGGGGACAGGCCCCTACGAGCAGTACTTC	CASSLWGTGPYEQYF
TRBJ2-7	TRBV20-1	-	TGCAGTGTTGGAAAGGGAGCCGAGCAGTACTTC	CSVGKGAEQYF
TRBJ2-7	TRBV9	-	TGTGCCAGCAGCGTAGCCGCGGGGTACGAGCAGTACTTC	CASSVAAGYEQYF
TRBJ1-3	TRBV29-1	TRBD1	TGCAGCGCCATACCGGGACAGGGGGACTCTGGAAACACCATATATTTT	CSAIPGQGDSGNTIYF
TRBJ2-2	TRBV6-5	TRBD2	TGTGCCAGCAGTTCCGGGACTAGCGATTCCGGGGAGCTGTTTTTT	CASSSGTSDSGELFF
TRBJ2-2	TRBV7-9	TRBD2	TGTGCCAGCACCTTCACTAGCGGGAGACGTGCCGGGGAGCTGTTTTTT	CASTFTSGRRAGELFF
TRBJ2-2	TRBV19	TRBD1	TGTGCCAGTAGTATGCGGACAGGGCCGATGACCGGGGAGCTGTTTTTT	CASSMRTGPMTGELFF
TRBJ2-7	TRBV7-2	TRBD2	TGTGCCAGCAGCTCCCAGGGACTAGCGGGACTGTACGAGCAGTACTTC	CASSSQGLAGLYEQYF
TRBJ2-7	TRBV19	TRBD2	TGTGCCAGTAACGCGGGAGGGCCAAGATACGAGCAGTACTTC	CASNAGGPRYEQYF
TRBJ2-5	TRBV4-1	-	TGCGCCAGCAGCCCCGGGACTCAAGAGACCCAGTACTTC	CASSPGTQETQYF
TRBJ1-1	TRBV5-1	-	TGCGCCAGCAGCTTGGACCAACAGGGAGAAGCTTTCTTT	CASSLDQQGEAFF
TRBJ2-7	TRBV29-1	-	TGCAGCGTTGAAGGAGTGTCCTACGAGCAGTACTTC	CSVEGVSYEQYF
TRBJ1-2	TRBV19	TRBD1	TGTGCCAGTAGTATGGAACGACAGGGGATTGGCTATGGCTACACCTTC	CASSMERQGIGYGYTF
TRBJ2-7	TRBV30	TRBD1	TGTGCCTGGAGTGGGGGGACAGGGAGGGAGCAGTACTTC	CAWSGGTGREQYF
TRBJ2-5	TRBV25-1	TRBD2	TGTGCCACCTCGAAGAGTGGCGGGGGGATTCAAGAGACCCAGTACTTC	CATSKSGGGIQETQYF
TRBJ1-1	TRBV28	-	TGTGCCAGCAGCCATGGTCGGGAAGCTTTCTTT	CASSHGREAFF
TRBJ1-2	TRBV5-4	TRBD1	TGTGCCAGCAGCCCCGGGACAGGGGGCCATAATGGCTACACCTTC	CASSPGTGGHNGYTF
TRBJ1-2	TRBV2	-	TGTGCCAGCAGTGAAGGTGCACGGAACTATGGCTACACCTTC	CASSEGARNYGYTF
TRBJ2-7	TRBV7-7	TRBD2	TGTGCCAGCAGCTCGGGACTAGCGACCGAGCAGTACTTC	CASSSGLATEQYF
TRBJ1-2	TRBV11-2	-	TGTGCCAGCAGCTTCGACAGTTATGGCTACACCTTC	CASSFDSYGYTF
TRBJ2-2	TRBV19	-	TGTGCCAGTAGTATACCCGGCACCGGGGAGCTGTTTTTT	CASSIPGTGELFF
TRBJ1-1	TRBV7-9	-	TGTGCCAGCATGCCCGAGGGGGTTGACACTGAAGCTTTCTTT	CASMPEGVDTEAFF
TRBJ2-1	TRBV19	-	TGTGCCAGTGCGGCGGGGTCCTACAATGAGCAGTTCTTC	CASAAGSYNEQFF
TRBJ1-1	TRBV27	-	TGTGCCAGCAGTCTCCTGGGCGGGGGCCCCACTGAAGCTTTCTTT	CASSLLGGGPTEAFF
TRBJ2-7	TRBV7-2	-	TGTGCCAGCAGTCAAGACTACCGCTCCTACGAGCAGTACTTC	CASSQDYRSYEQYF
TRBJ1-1	TRBV18	-	TGTGCCAGCTCCCTGAACAGAGACACTGAAGCTTTCTTT	CASSLNRDTEAFF
TRBJ2-5	TRBV7-7	TRBD1	TGTGCTAGCAGCTTAGGTGGGACAGAACAAGAGACCCAGTACTTC	CASSLGGTEQETQYF
TRBJ1-5	TRBV5-8	-	TGTGCCAGCAGCTTAAGAGGTCAGCCCCAGCATTTT	CASSLRGQPQHF
TRBJ2-7	TRBV4-2	TRBD2	TGTGCCAGCAGCCATGGGGGGGACTCCTACGAGCAGTACTTC	CASSHGGDSYEQYF
TRBJ2-5	TRBV7-2	-	TGTGCCAGCAGCTTATCAGGGGCTGAGACCCAGTACTTC	CASSLSGAETQYF
TRBJ1-6	TRBV7-9	-	TGTGCCAGCAGCCCCTCGGGTTTACCCCTCCACTTT	CASSPSGLPLHF
TRBJ1-5	TRBV18	-	TGTGCCAGCTCATCCACCGGTTCAGGTGACAGGCCCCAGCATTTT	CASSSTGSGDRPQHF
TRBJ2-7	TRBV5-1	TRBD1	TGCGCCAGCAGCATTTGGGACAGGGGTTACGAGCAGTACTTC	CASSIWDRGYEQYF
TRBJ2-5	TRBV7-3	TRBD2	TGTGCCAGCAGCTTATTTGGGGGGGGTGAGACCCAGTACTTC	CASSLFGGGETQYF
TRBJ2-1	TRBV11-2	-	TGTGCCAGCAGCTTACAACGAACTTCCAATGAGCAGTTCTTC	CASSLQRTSNEQFF
TRBJ2-3	TRBV10-1	TRBD2	TGCGCCAGCAGTTCGACTAGCGGGAGGCTCGGAAGCACAGATACGCAGTATTTT	CASSSTSGRLGSTDTQYF
TRBJ1-1	TRBV18	TRBD1	TGTGCCAGCTCACCGCCGGACAGGACTAACACTGAAGCTTTCTTT	CASSPPDRTNTEAFF
TRBJ2-2	TRBV27	TRBD2	TGTGCCAGCAGTTTCGCCAGACTAGCGGGATCGGCCGGGGAGCTGTTTTTT	CASSFARLAGSAGELFF
TRBJ2-2	TRBV15	TRBD2	TGTGCCACCAGCAGGCGGGCTAGCGGGGGGGCTCCCGGGGAGCTGTTTTTT	CATSRRASGGAPGELFF
TRBJ1-4	TRBV7-9	-	TGTGCCAGCAGTCCAAAGCCTCGACAGAGGAATGAAAAACTGTTTTTT	CASSPKPRQRNEKLFF